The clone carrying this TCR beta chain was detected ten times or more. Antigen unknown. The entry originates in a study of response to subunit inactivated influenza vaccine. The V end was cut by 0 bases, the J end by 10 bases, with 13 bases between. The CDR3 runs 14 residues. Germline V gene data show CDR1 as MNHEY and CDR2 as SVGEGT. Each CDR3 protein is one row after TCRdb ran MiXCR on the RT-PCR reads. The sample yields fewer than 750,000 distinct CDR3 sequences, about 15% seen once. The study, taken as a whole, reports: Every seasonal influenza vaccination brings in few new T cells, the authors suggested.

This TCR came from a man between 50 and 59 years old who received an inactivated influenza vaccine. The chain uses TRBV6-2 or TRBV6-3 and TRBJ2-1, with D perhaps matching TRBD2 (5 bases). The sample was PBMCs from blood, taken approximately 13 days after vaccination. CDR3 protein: CASSYSSRTGEQFF. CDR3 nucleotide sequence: TGTGCCAGCAGTTACTCGAGTAGAACGGGAGAGCAGTTCTTC.